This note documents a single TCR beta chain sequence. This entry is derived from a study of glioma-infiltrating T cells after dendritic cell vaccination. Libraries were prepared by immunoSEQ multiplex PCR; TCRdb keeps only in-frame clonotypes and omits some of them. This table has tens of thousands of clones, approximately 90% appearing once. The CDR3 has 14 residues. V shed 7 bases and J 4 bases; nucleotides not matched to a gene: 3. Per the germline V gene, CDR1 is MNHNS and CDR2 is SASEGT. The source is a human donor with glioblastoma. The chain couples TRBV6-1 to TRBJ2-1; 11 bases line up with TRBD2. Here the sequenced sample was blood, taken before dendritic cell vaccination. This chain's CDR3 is CASKTSGGYNEQFF. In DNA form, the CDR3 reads TGTGCCAGCAAAACTAGCGGGGGATACAATGAGCAGTTCTTC.